This TCR beta chain was observed in a study of T cells in Graves' hyperthyroidism and ophthalmopathy. Clinical symptoms, serum thyroxine, TRAb, thyroid ultrasound and orbital computed tomography established diagnosis. Note on this clonotype: Its antigen is still unknown.

TCR beta CDR3 sequences were amplified from RNA transcripts. The HTBI primer set served for first-round RT-PCR of the TCR CDR3. One entry per CDR3 protein results from TCRdb running MiXCR on the multiplex PCR reads. This table has hundreds of thousands of distinct CDR3 sequences, about 20% appearing once. General study points: The model anticipated ophthalmopathy a median 6.5 months pre-onset. Peripheral blood also featured most of the thyroid clonotypes expanded above 0.001.

The sequencing input was blood. This receptor was obtained from a man aged 25-45 years with Graves' ophthalmopathy.

CDR3 sequence (DNA): TGTGCCATCAGTGAGTCTCAGGTGAAAGGCACTGAAGCTTTCTTT. Translated: CAISESQVKGTEAFF. The chain links TRBV10-3 to TRBJ1-1; D not certain. This CDR3 has 15 amino acids. The germline gives CDR1 ENHRY, CDR2 SYGVKD. The V gene lost 0 bases and the J gene lost 4 bases, with 12 bases spanning the gap.